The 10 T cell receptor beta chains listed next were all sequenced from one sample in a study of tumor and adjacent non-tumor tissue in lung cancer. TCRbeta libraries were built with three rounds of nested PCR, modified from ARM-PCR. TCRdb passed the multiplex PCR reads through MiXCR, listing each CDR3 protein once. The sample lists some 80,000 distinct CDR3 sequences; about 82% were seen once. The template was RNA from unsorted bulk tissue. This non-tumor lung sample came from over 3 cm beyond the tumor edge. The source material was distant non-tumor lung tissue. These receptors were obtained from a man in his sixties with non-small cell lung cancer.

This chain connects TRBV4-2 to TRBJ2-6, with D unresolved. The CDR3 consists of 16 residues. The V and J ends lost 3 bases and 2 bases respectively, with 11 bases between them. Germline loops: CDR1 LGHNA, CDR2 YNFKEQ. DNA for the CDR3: TGTGCCAGCAGCCAGGATGGCTACCCTGGGGCCAACGTCCTGACTTTC. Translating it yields CASSQDGYPGANVLTF.

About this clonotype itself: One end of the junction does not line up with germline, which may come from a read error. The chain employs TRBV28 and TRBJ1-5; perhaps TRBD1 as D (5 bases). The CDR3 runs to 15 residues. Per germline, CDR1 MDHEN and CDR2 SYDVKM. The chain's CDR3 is CASSPRRGADQPQRF. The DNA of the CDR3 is TGTGCCAGCAGTCCCCGCCGCGGGGCGGATCAGCCTCAGCGTTTT.

CDR3 region: CGNNSGAGGDFRYF. In DNA, the CDR3 is TGCGGCAACAACTCCGGGGCAGGGGGGGACTTTCGGTACTTC. The gene calls are TRBV5-1 and TRBJ2-4; D tentatively reads TRBD1 or TRBD2 (7 bases each). This CDR3 comprises 14 residues. Germline loops: CDR1 SGHRS, CDR2 YFSETQ.

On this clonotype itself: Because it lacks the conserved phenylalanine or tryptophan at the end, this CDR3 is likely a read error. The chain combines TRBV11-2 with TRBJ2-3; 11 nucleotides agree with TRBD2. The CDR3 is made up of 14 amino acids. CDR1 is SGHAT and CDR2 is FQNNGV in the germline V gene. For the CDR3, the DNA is TGTGTCAGTAGCCTTCTAGCGGGGGGCGTTCAGCAGTATTCT. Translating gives CVSSLLAGGVQQYS.

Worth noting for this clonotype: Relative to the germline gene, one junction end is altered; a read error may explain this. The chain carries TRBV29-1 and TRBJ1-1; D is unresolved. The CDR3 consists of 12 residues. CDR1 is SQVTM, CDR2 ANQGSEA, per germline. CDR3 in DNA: TGTAGCGTCGCAGGTTTGGTCAGTGAAGCTATCTTT. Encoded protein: CSVAGLVSEAIF.

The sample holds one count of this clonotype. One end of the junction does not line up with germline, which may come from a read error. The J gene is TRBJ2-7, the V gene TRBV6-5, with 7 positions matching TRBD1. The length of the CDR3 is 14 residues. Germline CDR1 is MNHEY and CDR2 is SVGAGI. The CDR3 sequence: CASCYSDRVAEQYF. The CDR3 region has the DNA TGTGCCAGCTGTTATTCTGACAGGGTAGCAGAGCAGTACTTC.

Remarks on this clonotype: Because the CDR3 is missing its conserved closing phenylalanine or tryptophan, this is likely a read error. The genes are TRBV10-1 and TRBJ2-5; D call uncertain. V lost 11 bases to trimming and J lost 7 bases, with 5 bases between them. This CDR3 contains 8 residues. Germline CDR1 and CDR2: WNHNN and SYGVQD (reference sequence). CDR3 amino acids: CAHGTQYL. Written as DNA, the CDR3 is TGCGCCCACGGGACCCAGTACCTC.

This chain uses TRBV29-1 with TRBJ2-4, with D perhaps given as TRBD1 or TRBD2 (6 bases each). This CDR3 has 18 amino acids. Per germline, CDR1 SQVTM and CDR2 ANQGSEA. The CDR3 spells CSVKHPEGGKGAKNIQYF. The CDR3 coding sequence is TGCAGTGTTAAACACCCGGAGGGGGGCAAGGGGGCCAAAAACATTCAGTACTTC.

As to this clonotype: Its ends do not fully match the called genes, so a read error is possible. Here the CDR3 DNA reads TGTGCCAGTAGTCAAGACTATGGGGGCTATGAGAAGTTCTTC. Translation gives CASSQDYGGYEKFF. J is TRBJ2-1 and V is TRBV4-2, with D possibly being TRBD1 (6 bases). Germline-derived CDR1 and CDR2 are LGHNA and YNFKEQ. The CDR3 loop spans 14 amino acids.

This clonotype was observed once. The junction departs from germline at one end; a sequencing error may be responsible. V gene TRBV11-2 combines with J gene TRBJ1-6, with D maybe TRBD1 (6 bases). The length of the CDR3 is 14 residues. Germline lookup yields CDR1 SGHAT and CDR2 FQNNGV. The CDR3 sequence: CASNAGGRGPPFHF. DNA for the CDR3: TGTGCCAGTAACGCGGGGGGGCGGGGACCACCCTTCCACTTT.